The following is a T cell receptor beta chain sequence with its context. Its cognate antigen is unknown. Trimming took 2 bases from V and 5 from J; bases not matched to a gene: 5. The CDR3 runs 15 residues. Per the germline V gene, CDR1 is LGHDT and CDR2 is YNNKEL (reference sequence). These data are taken from a study of blood T cells in healthy people across ages. Study findings and constraints: Age brought a roughly linear fall in TCR beta diversity measured per million T cells. Diversity figures based on one million T cells were deemed too low.

For the second PCR, which ran for 7 to 11 cycles, a sample-barcoded 5' primer and a J-beta primer mix were used. TCRdb processed the 5' RACE reads anew with MiXCR; each CDR3 protein has one entry. The sample consists of 450,000 to 600,000 distinct CDR3 sequences, about a quarter of them appearing once. Another study also made use of these data, one on T cells of mothers and their children.

Sequenced material: blood. This rearrangement joins TRBV3-1 to TRBJ1-1; TRBD1 aligns across 10 bases. This TCR was sampled from a boy between 2 and 10 years old in good health. The CDR3 coding sequence is TGTGCCAGCAGCCAACAGACAGGGGGCTGGACTGAAGCTTTCTTT. It is translated as CASSQQTGGWTEAFF. Variable domain in full (rest from reference TRBV3-1 and TRBJ1-1): DTAVSQTPKYLVTQMGNDKSIKCEQNLGHDTMYWYKQDSKKFLKIMFSYNNKELIINETVPNRFSPKSPDKAHLNLHINSLELGDSAVYFCASSQQTGGWTEAFFGQGTRLTVV.